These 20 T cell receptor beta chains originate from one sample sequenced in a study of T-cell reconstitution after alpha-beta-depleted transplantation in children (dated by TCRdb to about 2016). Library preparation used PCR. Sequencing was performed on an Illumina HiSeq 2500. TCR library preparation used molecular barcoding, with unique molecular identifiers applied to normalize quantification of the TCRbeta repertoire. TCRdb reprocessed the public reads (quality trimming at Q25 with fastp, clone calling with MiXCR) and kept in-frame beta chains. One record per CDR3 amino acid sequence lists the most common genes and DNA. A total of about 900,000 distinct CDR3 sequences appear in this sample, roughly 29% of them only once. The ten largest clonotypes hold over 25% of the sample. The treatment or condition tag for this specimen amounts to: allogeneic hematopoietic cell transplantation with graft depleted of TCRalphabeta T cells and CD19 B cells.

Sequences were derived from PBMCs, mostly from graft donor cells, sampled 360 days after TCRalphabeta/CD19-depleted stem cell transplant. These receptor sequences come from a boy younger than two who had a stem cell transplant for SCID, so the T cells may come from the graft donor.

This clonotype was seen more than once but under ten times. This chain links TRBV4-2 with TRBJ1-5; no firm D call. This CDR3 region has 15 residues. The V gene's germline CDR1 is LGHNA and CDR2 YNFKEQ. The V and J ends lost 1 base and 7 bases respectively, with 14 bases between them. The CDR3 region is CASSQVTLTGQPQHF. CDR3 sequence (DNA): TGTGCCAGCAGCCAAGTTACCCTTACGGGGCAGCCCCAGCATTTT.

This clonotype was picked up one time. The CDR3 DNA sequence: TGTGCCAGCAGCTCCCGGCTCCCCCCAACAAATAATGAAAAACTGTTTTTT. This gives the protein CASSSRLPPTNNEKLFF. This sequence joins TRBV7-3 and TRBJ1-4; D unclear. V lost 4 bases, J lost 4 bases, and 19 bases lay in between. Germline lookup yields CDR1 SGHTA and CDR2 FQGTGA. The CDR3 runs 17 residues.

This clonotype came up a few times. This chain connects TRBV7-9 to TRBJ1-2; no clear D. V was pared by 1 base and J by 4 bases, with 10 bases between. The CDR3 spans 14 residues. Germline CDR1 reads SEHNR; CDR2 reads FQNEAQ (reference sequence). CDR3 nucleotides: TGTGCCAGCAGCTTAGGTTCCGGGTCCTATGGCTACACCTTC. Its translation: CASSLGSGSYGYTF.

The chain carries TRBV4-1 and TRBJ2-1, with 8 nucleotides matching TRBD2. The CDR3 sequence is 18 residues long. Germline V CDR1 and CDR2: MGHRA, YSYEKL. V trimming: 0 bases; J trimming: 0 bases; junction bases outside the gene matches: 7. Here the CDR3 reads CASSQEAGGLSSYNEQFF. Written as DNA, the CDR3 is TGCGCCAGCAGCCAAGAGGCGGGGGGTTTGAGCTCCTACAATGAGCAGTTCTTC.

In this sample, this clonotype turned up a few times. CDR3 amino acids: CASSPGRGTYGYTF. CDR3 nucleotides: TGTGCCAGCAGTCCCGGCCGGGGCACCTATGGCTACACCTTC. V usage is TRBV27 and J usage is TRBJ1-2; possibly TRBD1 for D (5 bases). V lost 5 bases, J lost 4 bases, and 14 bases lay in between. Germline CDR1 is MNHEY and CDR2 is SMNVEV (reference sequence). This CDR3 region has 14 residues.

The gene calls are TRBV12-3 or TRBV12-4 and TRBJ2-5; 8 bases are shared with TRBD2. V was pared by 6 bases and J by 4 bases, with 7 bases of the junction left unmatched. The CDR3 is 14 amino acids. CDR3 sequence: CASSKRGGTETQYF. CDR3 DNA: TGTGCCAGCAGCAAACGGGGGGGCACAGAGACCCAGTACTTC.

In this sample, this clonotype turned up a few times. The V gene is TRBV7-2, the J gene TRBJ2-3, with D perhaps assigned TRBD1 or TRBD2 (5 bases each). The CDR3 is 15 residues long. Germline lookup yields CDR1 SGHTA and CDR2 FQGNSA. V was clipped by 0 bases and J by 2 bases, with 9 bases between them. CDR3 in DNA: TGTGCCAGCAGCTTAGCCGGGACGCCCACAGATACGCAGTATTTT. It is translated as CASSLAGTPTDTQYF.

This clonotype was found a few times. CDR3 sequence reads: CASSRREDGYTF. The CDR3 nucleotides are TGTGCCAGCAGCCGCAGGGAGGATGGCTACACCTTC. The chain couples TRBV6-6 to TRBJ1-2; possible D gene TRBD1, 5 bases. Germline lookup yields CDR1 MNHNY and CDR2 SVGAGI (reference sequence). V was cut by 6 bases and J by 6 bases, with 11 bases left in between. The CDR3 extends over 12 amino acids.

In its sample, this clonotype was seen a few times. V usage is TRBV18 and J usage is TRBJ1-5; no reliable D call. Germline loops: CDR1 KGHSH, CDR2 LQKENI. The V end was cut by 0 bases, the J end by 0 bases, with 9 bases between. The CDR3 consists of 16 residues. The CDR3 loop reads CASSPPGLGSNQPQHF. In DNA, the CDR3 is TGTGCCAGCTCACCACCTGGCTTGGGTAGCAATCAGCCCCAGCATTTT.

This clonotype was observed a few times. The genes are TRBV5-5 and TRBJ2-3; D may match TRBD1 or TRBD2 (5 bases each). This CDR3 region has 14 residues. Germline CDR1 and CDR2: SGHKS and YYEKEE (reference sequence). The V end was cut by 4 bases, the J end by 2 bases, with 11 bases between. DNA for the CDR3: TGTGCCAGCAGCCCCGGGGACCACACAGATACGCAGTATTTT. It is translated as CASSPGDHTDTQYF.

The CDR3 nucleotides read TGCAGCGTTGGGGGGCCCCGGGACTATGGCTACACCTTC. This encodes CSVGGPRDYGYTF. This sequence joins TRBV29-1 and TRBJ1-2; maybe TRBD1 (6 bases). The CDR3 spans 13 residues. The V and J ends lost 4 bases and 3 bases respectively, with 12 bases between them. Germline values: CDR1 SQVTM, CDR2 ANQGSEA.

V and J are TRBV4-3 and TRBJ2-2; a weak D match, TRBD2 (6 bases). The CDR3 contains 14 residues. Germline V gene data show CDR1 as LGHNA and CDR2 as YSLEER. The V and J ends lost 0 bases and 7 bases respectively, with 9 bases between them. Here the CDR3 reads CASSQDWGDGELFF. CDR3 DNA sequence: TGCGCCAGCAGCCAAGATTGGGGGGACGGGGAGCTGTTTTTT.

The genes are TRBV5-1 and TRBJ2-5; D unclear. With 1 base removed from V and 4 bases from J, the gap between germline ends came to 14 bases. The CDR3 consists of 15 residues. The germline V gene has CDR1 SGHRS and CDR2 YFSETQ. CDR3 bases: TGCGCCAGCAGCTTGTCCCCGGCCGGGTTAGAGACCCAGTACTTC. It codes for CASSLSPAGLETQYF.

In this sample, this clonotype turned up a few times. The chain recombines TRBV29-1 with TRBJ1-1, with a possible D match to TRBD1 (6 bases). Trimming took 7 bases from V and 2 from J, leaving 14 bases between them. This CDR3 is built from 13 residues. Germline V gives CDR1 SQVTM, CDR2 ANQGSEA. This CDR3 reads CSAVGQPNTEAFF. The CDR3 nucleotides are TGCAGCGCCGTCGGACAGCCAAACACTGAAGCTTTCTTT.

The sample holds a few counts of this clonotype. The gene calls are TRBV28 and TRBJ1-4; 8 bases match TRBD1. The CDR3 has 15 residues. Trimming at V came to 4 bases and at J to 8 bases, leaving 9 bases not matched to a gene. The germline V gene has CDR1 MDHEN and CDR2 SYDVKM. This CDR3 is CASSSPGTGVEKLFF. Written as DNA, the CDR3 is TGTGCCAGCAGTTCCCCCGGGACAGGTGTAGAAAAACTGTTTTTT.

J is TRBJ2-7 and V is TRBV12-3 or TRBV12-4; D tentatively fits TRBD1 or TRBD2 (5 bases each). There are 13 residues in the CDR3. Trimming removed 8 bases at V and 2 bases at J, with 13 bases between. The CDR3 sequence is CASGKQEAYEQYF. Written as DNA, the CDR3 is TGTGCCAGCGGCAAACAGGAGGCCTACGAGCAGTACTTC.

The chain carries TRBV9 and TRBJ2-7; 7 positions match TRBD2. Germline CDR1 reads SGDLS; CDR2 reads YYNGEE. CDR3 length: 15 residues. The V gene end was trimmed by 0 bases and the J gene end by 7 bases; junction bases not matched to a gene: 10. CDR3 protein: CASSVDARAAGEQYF. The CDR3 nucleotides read TGTGCCAGCAGCGTAGACGCCAGGGCAGCGGGGGAGCAGTACTTC.

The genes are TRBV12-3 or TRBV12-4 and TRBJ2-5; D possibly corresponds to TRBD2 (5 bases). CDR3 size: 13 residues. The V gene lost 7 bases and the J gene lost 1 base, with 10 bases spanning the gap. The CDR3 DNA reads TGTGCCAGCATGAGGGCGCGCCAAGAGACCCAGTACTTC. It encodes CASMRARQETQYF.

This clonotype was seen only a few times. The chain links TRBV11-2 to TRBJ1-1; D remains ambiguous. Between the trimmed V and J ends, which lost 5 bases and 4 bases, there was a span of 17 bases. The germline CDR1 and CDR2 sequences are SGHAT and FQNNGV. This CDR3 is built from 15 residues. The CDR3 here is CASSPRLSLGTEAFF. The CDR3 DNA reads TGTGCCAGCAGCCCACGACTCTCCTTGGGCACTGAAGCTTTCTTT.

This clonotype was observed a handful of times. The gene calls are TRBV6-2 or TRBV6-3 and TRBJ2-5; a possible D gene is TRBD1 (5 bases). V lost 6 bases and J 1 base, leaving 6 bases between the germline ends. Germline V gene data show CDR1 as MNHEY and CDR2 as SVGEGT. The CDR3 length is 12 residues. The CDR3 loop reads CASRGRQETQYF. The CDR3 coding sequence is TGTGCCAGCAGGGGGCGCCAAGAGACCCAGTACTTC.